These 14 T cell receptor beta chains were all obtained from the same sample, sequenced in a study of CD4 and CD8 cells across lung adenocarcinoma regions. MiXCR, run by TCRdb on the PCR reads, gives a single entry per CDR3 protein. The sample includes under 20,000 distinct CDR3 sequences, roughly 50% seen only once; the top ten take 15% to 20%. Sequenced material: CD4+ T cells from the margin of a lung tumor. Every receptor here comes from a male donor with lung adenocarcinoma. The CD4 and CD8 labels of this study may be unreliable.

V gene TRBV6-1 combines with J gene TRBJ2-2; D is perhaps TRBD2 (6 bases). The CDR3 totals 14 residues. Trimming removed 7 bases at V and 5 bases at J, with 14 bases between. Germline loops: CDR1 MNHNS, CDR2 SASEGT. CDR3 nucleotide sequence: TGTGCCAGCACTCGCGGGGCGGAGACCGGGGAGCTGTTTTTT. This translates into CASTRGAETGELFF.

V is TRBV10-2 and J is TRBJ2-4; maybe TRBD2 (6 bases). Trimming removed 7 bases at V and 13 bases at J, with 23 bases between. Germline CDR1 reads WSHSY; CDR2 reads SAAADI. The CDR3 is 14 amino acids. The CDR3 protein is CASTGVGGANTQYF. CDR3 coding DNA: TGCGCCAGCACCGGGGTGGGAGGCGCAAATACGCAGTACTTC.

This clonotype has ten or more counts. The chain recombines TRBV6-5 with TRBJ1-6, with unresolved D. Trimming took off 0 bases at V and 0 bases at J, with 9 bases between the two ends. Germline V gene data show CDR1 as MNHEY and CDR2 as SVGAGI. There are 17 residues in the CDR3. The CDR3 loop is CASSYSTGYSYNSPLHF. As DNA, the CDR3 is TGTGCCAGCAGTTACTCGACGGGCTACTCCTATAATTCACCCCTCCACTTT.

There are a few counts of this clonotype. The rearrangement joins TRBV9 to TRBJ2-1, with TRBD2 matching over 7 bases. V was clipped by 0 bases and J by 5 bases; unmatched bases: 2. The CDR3 totals 14 residues. Germline loops: CDR1 SGDLS, CDR2 YYNGEE. CDR3 amino acids: CASSVGGRDNEQFF. The CDR3 DNA reads as TGTGCCAGCAGCGTAGGGGGGAGGGACAATGAGCAGTTCTTC.

The chain links TRBV6-5 to TRBJ2-1; 8 bases align to TRBD1. The J call is doubtful: the DNA matches TRBJ2-5 better. Germline V lookup: CDR1 MNHEY, CDR2 SVGAGI. The CDR3 has 15 amino acids. This CDR3 reads CASSYQGAIGETQYF. The CDR3 nucleotides are TGTGCCAGCAGTTACCAGGGGGCCATAGGGGAGACCCAGTACTTC.

Ten or more counts support this clonotype. The chain uses TRBV6-5 and TRBJ2-1; 8 bases line up with TRBD2. Germline assignment: CDR1 MNHEY and CDR2 SVGAGI. This CDR3 has 18 amino acids. V shed 4 bases, J shed 1 base, and the junction held 12 bases outside the gene matches. DNA of the CDR3: TGTGCCAGCAGTTGGGGGTGGGGAAGCGGGAGTTCCTACAATGAGCAGTTCTTC. Its protein product is CASSWGWGSGSSYNEQFF.

V gene TRBV4-1 combines with J gene TRBJ2-4, with 7 bases aligning to TRBD2. The germline gives CDR1 MGHRA, CDR2 YSYEKL. This CDR3 is built from 15 residues. V shed 8 bases, J shed 13 bases, and the junction held 20 bases outside the gene matches. As DNA, the CDR3 is TGCGCCAGCGGCACGGGGGGAGCAGGCAAAAATATGCAGTACTTC. It is translated as CASGTGGAGKNMQYF.

The sample holds a few counts of this clonotype. For the CDR3, the DNA is TGTGCCAGCAGCGACGACAGCACAACTAATGAAAAACTGTTTTTT. Its translation: CASSDDSTTNEKLFF. The genes are TRBV3-1 and TRBJ1-4, with D possibly TRBD1 on 5 matching bases. CDR1 is LGHDT, CDR2 YNNKEL, per germline (reference sequence). The CDR3 loop spans 15 amino acids. V shed 5 bases and J shed 0 bases, with 10 bases lying between them.

V usage is TRBV6-1 and J usage is TRBJ2-1; TRBD2 is a possible D gene (6 bases). Trimming cost V 4 bases and J 9 bases, with 19 bases left between them. There are 15 residues in the CDR3. The germline V gene has CDR1 MNHNS and CDR2 SASEGT. CDR3 residues: CASSGQTSGLREQFF. For the CDR3, the DNA is TGTGCCAGCAGTGGTCAGACTAGTGGGCTGCGTGAGCAGTTCTTC.

By proportion, this clonotype is medium-sized (0.01 to 0.1%). The chain links TRBV6-1 to TRBJ2-3; 12 bases map to TRBD1. The germline CDR1 and CDR2 sequences are MNHNS and SASEGT. The junction had 7 bases not matched to a gene; V was cut back by 8 bases and J by 4 bases. The length of the CDR3 is 15 residues. The CDR3 loop reads CASGGQGAVADTQYF. CDR3 sequence (DNA): TGTGCCAGCGGGGGACAGGGGGCGGTCGCAGATACGCAGTATTTT.

As regards this clonotype: At one of its ends the junction is not consistent with the germline gene, which may arise from a read error. The V gene is TRBV6-1, the J gene TRBJ2-3; 8 bases agree with TRBD2. Germline V gene data show CDR1 as MNHNS and CDR2 as SASEGT. The CDR3 totals 15 residues. The CDR3 nucleotides are TGTGGCGGGGGGCACGGGGGCGGGGACAAAGAGACCCAGTACTTT. It specifies CGGGHGGGDKETQYF.

The rearrangement links TRBV6-5 to TRBJ2-1, with D tentatively TRBD1 (6 bases). Gene TRBJ2-7 matches the end of the DNA better, so the J call may be wrong. Germline loops: CDR1 MNHEY, CDR2 SVGAGI. The CDR3 loop spans 14 amino acids. CDR3 coding DNA: TGTGCCAGCAGTTACTCGCGGACAGCCACAGAGCAGTACTTC. Translating it yields CASSYSRTATEQYF.

About this clonotype itself: One end of the junction does not line up with germline, which may come from a read error. The chain links TRBV6-1 to TRBJ2-7; the match to TRBD2 covers 8 bases. The CDR3 length is 13 residues. Germline CDR1 MNHNS, CDR2 SASEGT. The CDR3 sequence: CGSGGGDQDTQYF. The CDR3 bases are TGTGGCAGCGGGGGCGGCGACCAAGATACGCAGTACTTC.

This clonotype was recorded at least ten times. The chain uses TRBV6-1 and TRBJ2-7; 8 positions agree with TRBD2. The ends lost 6 bases at V and 6 bases at J; junction bases unmatched: 13. CDR3 length: 15 residues. Germline V gene lookup returns CDR1 MNHNS and CDR2 SASEGT. CDR3: CASRPPEAGALEQYF. The CDR3 nucleotides are TGTGCCAGCAGGCCCCCTGAAGCGGGAGCGCTCGAGCAGTACTTC.